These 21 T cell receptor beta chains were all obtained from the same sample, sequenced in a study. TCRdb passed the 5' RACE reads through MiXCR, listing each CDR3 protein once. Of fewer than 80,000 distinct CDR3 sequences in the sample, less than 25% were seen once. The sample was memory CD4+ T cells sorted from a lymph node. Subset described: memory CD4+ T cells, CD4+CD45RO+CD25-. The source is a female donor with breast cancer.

This CDR3 is CASSYVGGITEAFF. CDR3 bases: TGTGCCAGCAGTTACGTGGGGGGTATAACTGAAGCTTTCTTT. The chain uses TRBV6-2 or TRBV6-3 and TRBJ1-1; a weak D match, TRBD1 (5 bases). Germline values: CDR1 MNHEY, CDR2 SVGEGT. The V end was cut by 2 bases, the J end by 5 bases, with 12 bases between. The CDR3 is 14 residues long.

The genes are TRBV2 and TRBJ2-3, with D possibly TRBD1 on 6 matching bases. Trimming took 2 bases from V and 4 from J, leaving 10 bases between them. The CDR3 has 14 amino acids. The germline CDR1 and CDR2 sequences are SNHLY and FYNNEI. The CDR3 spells CASSEWGPADTQYF. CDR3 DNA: TGTGCCAGCAGTGAATGGGGGCCCGCAGATACGCAGTATTTT.

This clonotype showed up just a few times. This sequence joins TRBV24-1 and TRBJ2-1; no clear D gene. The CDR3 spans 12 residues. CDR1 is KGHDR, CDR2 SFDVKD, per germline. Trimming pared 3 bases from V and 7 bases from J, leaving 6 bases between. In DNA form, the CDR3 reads TGTGCCACCAGTGATGAACGTAATGAGCAGTTCTTC. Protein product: CATSDERNEQFF.

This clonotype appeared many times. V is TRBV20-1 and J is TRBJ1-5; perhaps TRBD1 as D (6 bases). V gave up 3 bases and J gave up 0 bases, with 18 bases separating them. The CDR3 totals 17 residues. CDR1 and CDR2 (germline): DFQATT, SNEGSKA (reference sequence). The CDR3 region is CSASTPSRQDSNQPQHF. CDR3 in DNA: TGCAGTGCTAGTACCCCATCTCGACAGGATAGCAATCAGCCCCAGCATTTT.

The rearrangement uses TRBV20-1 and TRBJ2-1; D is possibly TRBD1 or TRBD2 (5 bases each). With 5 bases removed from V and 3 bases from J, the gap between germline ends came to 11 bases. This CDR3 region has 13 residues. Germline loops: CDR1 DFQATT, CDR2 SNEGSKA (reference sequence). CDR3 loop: CSAVGTYYNEQFF. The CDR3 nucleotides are TGCAGTGCTGTAGGGACCTACTACAATGAGCAGTTCTTC.

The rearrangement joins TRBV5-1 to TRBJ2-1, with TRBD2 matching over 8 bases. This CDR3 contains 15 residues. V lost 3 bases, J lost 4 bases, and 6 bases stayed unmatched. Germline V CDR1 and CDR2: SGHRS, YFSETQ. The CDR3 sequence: CASSSTSGSYNEQFF. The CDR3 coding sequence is TGCGCCAGCAGCTCCACTAGCGGATCTTACAATGAGCAGTTCTTC.

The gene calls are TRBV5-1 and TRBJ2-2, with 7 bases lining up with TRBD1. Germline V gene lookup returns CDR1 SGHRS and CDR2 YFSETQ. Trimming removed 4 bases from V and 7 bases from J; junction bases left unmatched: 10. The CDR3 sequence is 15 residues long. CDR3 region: CASSIQTGPGGELFF. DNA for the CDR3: TGCGCCAGCAGCATTCAGACAGGGCCCGGCGGGGAGCTGTTTTTT.

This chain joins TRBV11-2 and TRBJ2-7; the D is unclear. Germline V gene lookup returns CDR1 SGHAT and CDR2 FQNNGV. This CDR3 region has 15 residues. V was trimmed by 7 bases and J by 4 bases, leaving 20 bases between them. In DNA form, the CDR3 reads TGTGCCAGCACCATGTCTGTCGGTCCTTCATACGAGCAGTACTTC. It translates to CASTMSVGPSYEQYF.

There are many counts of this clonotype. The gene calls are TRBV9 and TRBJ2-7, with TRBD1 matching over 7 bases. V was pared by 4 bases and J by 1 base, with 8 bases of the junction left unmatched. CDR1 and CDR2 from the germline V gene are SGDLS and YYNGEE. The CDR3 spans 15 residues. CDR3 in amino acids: CASSPTGQASYEQYF. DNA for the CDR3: TGTGCCAGCAGCCCTACCGGACAGGCGTCCTACGAGCAGTACTTC.

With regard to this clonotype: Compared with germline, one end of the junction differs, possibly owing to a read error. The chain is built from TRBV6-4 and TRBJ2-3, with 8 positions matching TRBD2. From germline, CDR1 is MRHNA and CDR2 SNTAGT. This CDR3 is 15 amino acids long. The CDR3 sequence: CVSSSTLAGTDTQYF. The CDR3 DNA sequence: TGTGTCAGCAGTTCAACATTAGCGGGGACAGATACGCAGTATTTT.

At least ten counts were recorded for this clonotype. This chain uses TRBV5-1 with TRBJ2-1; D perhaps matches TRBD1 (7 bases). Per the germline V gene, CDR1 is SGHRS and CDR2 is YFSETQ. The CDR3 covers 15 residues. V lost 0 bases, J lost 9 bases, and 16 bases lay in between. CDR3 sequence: CASSLAEEGAGEQFF. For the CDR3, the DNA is TGCGCCAGCAGCTTGGCCGAGGAGGGGGCGGGTGAGCAGTTCTTC.

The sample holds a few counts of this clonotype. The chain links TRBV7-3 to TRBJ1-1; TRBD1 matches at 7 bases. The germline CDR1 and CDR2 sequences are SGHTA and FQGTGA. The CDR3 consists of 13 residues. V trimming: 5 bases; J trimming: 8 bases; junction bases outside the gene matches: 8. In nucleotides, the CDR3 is TGTGCCAGCAGCCCATCAAAGGGACAGGAAGCTTTCTTT. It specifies CASSPSKGQEAFF.

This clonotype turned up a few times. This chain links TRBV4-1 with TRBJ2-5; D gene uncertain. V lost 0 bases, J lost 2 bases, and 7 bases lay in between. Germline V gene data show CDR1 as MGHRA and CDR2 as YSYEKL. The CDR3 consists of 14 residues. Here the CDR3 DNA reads TGCGCCAGCAGCCAAGACAACAGACAAGAGACCCAGTACTTC. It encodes CASSQDNRQETQYF.

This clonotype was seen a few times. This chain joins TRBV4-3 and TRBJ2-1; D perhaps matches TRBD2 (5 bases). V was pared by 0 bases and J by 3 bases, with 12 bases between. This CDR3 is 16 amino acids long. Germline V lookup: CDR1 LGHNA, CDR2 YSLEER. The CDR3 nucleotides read TGCGCCAGCAGCCAAGAAATGGCTAGCAGCTACAATGAGCAGTTCTTC. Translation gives CASSQEMASSYNEQFF.

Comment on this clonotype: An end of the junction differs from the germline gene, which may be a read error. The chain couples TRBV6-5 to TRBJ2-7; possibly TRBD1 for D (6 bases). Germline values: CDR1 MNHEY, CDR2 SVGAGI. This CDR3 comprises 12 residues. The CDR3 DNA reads TGTGCCGGCAGTCACGGGACAAACGAGCAGTACTTC. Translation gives CAGSHGTNEQYF.

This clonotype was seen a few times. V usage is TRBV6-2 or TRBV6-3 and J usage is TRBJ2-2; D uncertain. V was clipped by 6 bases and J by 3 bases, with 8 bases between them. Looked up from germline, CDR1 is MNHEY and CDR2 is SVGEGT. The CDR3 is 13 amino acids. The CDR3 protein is CASSPAHTGELFF. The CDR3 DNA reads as TGTGCCAGCAGCCCGGCTCACACCGGGGAGCTGTTTTTT.

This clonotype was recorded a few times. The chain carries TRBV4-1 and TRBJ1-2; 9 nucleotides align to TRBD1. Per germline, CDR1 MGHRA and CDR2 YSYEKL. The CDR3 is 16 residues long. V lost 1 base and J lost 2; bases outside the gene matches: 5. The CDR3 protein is CASSQAYRGRNYGYTF. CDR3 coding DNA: TGCGCCAGCAGCCAAGCGTACAGGGGGCGCAACTATGGCTACACCTTC.

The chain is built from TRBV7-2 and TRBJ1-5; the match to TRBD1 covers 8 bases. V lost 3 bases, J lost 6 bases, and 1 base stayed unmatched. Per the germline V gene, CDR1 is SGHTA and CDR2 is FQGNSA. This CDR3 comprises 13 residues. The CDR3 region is CASSFGQGQPQHF. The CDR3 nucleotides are TGTGCCAGCAGCTTTGGACAGGGTCAGCCCCAGCATTTT. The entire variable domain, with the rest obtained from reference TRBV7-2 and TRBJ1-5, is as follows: GAGVSQSPSNKVTEKGKDVELRCDPISGHTALYWYRQSLGQGLEFLIYFQGNSAPDKSGLPSDRFSAERTGGSVSTLTIQRTQQEDSAVYLCASSFGQGQPQHFGDGTRLSIL.

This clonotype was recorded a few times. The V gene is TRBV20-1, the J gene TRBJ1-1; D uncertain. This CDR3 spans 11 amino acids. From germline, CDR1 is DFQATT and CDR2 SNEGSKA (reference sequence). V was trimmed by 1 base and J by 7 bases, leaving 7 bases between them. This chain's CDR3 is CSARASYEAFF. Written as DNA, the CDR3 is TGCAGTGCTAGAGCCAGTTATGAAGCTTTCTTT.

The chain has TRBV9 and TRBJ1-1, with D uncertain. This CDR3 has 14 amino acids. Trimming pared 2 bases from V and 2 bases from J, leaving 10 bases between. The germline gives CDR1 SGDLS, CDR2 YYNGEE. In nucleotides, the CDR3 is TGTGCCAGCAGCGTTTCCGGCAGCAACACTGAAGCTTTCTTT. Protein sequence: CASSVSGSNTEAFF.

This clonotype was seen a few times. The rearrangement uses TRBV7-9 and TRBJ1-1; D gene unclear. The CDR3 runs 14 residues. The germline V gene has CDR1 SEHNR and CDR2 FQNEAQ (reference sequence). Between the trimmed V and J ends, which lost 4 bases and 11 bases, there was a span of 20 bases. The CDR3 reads CASSSRAPGWAAFF. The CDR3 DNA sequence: TGTGCCAGCAGCTCAAGGGCCCCGGGGTGGGCTGCTTTCTTT.